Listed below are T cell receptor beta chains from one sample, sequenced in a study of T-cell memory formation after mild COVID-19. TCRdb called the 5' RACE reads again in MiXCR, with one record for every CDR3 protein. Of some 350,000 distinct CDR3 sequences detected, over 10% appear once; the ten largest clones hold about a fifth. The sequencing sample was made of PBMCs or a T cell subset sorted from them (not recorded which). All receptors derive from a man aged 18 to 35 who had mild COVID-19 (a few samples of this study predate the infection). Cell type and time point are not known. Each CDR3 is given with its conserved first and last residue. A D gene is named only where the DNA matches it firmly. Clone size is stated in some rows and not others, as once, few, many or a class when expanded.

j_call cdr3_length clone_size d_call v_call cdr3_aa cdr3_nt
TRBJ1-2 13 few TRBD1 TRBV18 CASSPDRAEGYTF TGTGCCAGCTCACCGGACAGGGCGGAGGGCTACACCTTC
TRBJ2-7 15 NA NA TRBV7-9 CASSLVRLSTSEQYF TGTGCCAGCAGCTTAGTGCGGCTGAGCACGAGCGAGCAGTACTTC
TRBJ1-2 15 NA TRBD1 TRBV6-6 CASSYRSGQIGGYTF TGTGCCAGCAGTTACCGTTCGGGACAGATCGGAGGCTACACCTTC
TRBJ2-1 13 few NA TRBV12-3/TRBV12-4 CASSLEVYNEQFF TGTGCCAGCAGTTTGGAGGTCTACAATGAGCAGTTCTTC
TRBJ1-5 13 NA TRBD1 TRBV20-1 CSASEGAGQPQHF TGCAGTGCTAGTGAGGGGGCTGGTCAGCCCCAGCATTTT
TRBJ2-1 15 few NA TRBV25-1 CASSDWGHSRREQFF TGTGCCAGCAGTGACTGGGGACATTCTAGGCGTGAGCAGTTCTTC
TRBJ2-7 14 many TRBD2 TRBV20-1 CSARSGGEDHEQYF TGCAGTGCTAGGTCCGGGGGGGAGGATCACGAGCAGTACTTC
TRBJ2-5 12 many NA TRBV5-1 CASRGGRETQYF TGCGCCAGCAGAGGGGGTCGGGAGACCCAGTACTTC
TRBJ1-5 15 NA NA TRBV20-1 CSARDLQGGNQPQHF TGCAGTGCTAGAGACCTCCAGGGTGGCAATCAGCCCCAGCATTTT
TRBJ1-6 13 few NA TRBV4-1 CASRGQGNSPLHF TGCGCCAGCAGGGGGCAGGGTAATTCACCCCTCCACTTT
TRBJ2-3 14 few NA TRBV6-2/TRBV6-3 CASSYGDPGNTQYF TGTGCCAGCAGTTACGGGGACCCAGGAAATACGCAGTATTTT
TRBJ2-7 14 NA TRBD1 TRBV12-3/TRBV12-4 CASSNTGGFYEQYF TGTGCCAGCAGTAATACAGGGGGCTTTTACGAGCAGTACTTC
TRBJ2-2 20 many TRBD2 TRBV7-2 CASSLGGRWERGGVTGELFF TGTGCCAGCAGCTTAGGGGGGCGCTGGGAGCGGGGGGGCGTCACCGGGGAGCTGTTTTTT
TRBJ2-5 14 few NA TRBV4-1 CASSQVVGGETQYF TGCGCCAGCAGCCAAGTTGTAGGGGGGGAGACCCAGTACTTC
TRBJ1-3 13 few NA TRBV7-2 CASSLIPGNTIYF TGTGCCAGCAGCTTGATACCAGGGAACACCATATATTTT
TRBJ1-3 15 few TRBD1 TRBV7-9 CASSLGTGAGNTIYF TGTGCCAGCAGCCTTGGGACAGGGGCTGGAAACACCATATATTTT
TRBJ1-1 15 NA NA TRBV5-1 CASSLARLGNTEAFF TGCGCCAGCAGCTTGGCGCGGTTGGGGAACACTGAAGCTTTCTTT
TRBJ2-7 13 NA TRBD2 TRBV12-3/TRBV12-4 CATLRGGTYEQYF TGTGCCACGCTCCGGGGGGGAACCTACGAGCAGTACTTC
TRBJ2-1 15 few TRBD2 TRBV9 CASSQTSRNYNEQFF TGTGCCAGCAGCCAGACTAGCCGGAACTACAATGAGCAGTTCTTC
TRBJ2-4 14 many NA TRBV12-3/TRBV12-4 CASSLGRGGNIQYF TGTGCCAGCAGTTTAGGACGGGGTGGAAACATTCAGTACTTC
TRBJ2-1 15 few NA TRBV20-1 CSAKRVQGTPPEQFF TGCAGTGCGAAGAGAGTTCAGGGTACCCCCCCTGAGCAGTTCTTC
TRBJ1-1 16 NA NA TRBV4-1 CASSQDRVSENTEAFF TGCGCCAGCAGCCAAGATCGGGTGTCAGAGAACACTGAAGCTTTCTTT
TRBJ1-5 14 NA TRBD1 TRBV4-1 CASSRWTGDQPQHF TGCGCCAGCAGCCGCTGGACAGGGGATCAGCCCCAGCATTTT
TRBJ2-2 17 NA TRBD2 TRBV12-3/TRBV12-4 CASRLRGGAGPPGELFF TGTGCCAGCAGGCTCCGGGGGGGTGCGGGGCCGCCCGGGGAGCTGTTTTTT
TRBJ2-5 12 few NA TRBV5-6 CASSRPDETQYF TGTGCCAGCAGCCGACCTGATGAGACCCAGTACTTC
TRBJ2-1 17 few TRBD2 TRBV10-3 CAISPSGMSGIEDEQFF TGTGCCATCAGCCCCAGCGGGATGTCAGGAATAGAAGATGAGCAGTTCTTC
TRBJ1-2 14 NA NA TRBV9 CASSVVSSVDRSAF TGTGCCAGCAGCGTAGTGTCTTCCGTCGATCGAAGCGCCTTC
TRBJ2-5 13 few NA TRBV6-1 CASRPFRTETQYF TGTGCCAGCAGGCCCTTCCGCACGGAGACCCAGTACTTC
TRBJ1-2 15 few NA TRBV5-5 CASSGLTASDYGYTF TGTGCCAGCAGTGGGTTGACAGCCTCGGACTATGGCTACACCTTC
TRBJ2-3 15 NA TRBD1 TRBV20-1 CSASSPGRGPDTQYF TGCAGTGCTAGTTCCCCGGGCAGGGGGCCGGATACGCAGTATTTT
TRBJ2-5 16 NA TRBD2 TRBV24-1 CATSDSFGGDQETQYF TGTGCCACCAGTGATTCTTTCGGGGGGGATCAAGAGACCCAGTACTTC
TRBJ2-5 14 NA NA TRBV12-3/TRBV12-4 CASSSDRSAETQYF TGTGCCAGCAGTTCCGACAGGTCGGCGGAGACCCAGTACTTC
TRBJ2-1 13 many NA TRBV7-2 CASSVGPYNEQFF TGTGCCAGCAGCGTCGGACCCTACAATGAGCAGTTCTTC
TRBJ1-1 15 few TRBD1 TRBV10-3 CAISLRDSENTEAFF TGTGCCATCAGCCTAAGGGACAGCGAGAACACTGAAGCTTTCTTT
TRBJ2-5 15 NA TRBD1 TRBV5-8 CASSYRDRGHETQYF TGTGCCAGCAGCTACCGGGACAGGGGGCATGAGACCCAGTACTTC
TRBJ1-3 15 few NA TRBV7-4 CASSLWQWVGNTIYF TGTGCCAGCAGCTTATGGCAGTGGGTTGGAAACACCATATATTTT
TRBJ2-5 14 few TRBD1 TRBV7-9 CASSPWTGGETQYF TGTGCCAGCAGCCCGTGGACAGGGGGAGAGACCCAGTACTTC
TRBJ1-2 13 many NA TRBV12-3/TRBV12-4 CASSFWPEWGYTF TGTGCCAGCAGTTTCTGGCCGGAGTGGGGCTACACCTTC
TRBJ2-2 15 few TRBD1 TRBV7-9 CASSSRDRGPGELFF TGTGCCAGCAGCTCCCGGGACAGGGGGCCCGGGGAGCTGTTTTTT
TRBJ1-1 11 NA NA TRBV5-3 CARSLGLEAFF TGTGCCAGAAGCCTGGGGCTTGAAGCTTTCTTT
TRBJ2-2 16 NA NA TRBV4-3 CASSQDSGANTGELFF TGCGCCAGCAGCCAAGATTCGGGGGCGAACACCGGGGAGCTGTTTTTT
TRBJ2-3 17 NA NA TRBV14 CASSAEPQVFSTDTQYF TGTGCCAGCAGCGCAGAACCACAGGTCTTTAGCACAGATACGCAGTATTTT
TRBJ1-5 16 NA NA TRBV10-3 CAISPRAMDSNQPQHF TGTGCCATCAGCCCCAGGGCGATGGATAGCAATCAGCCCCAGCATTTT
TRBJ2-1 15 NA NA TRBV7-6 CASSLQPSSYNEQFF TGTGCCAGCAGCTTACAGCCAAGCTCCTACAATGAGCAGTTCTTC
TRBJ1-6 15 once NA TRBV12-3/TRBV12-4 CASSLQGPLGMSLHF TGTGCCAGCAGTTTACAGGGACCGCTCGGGATGTCCCTCCACTTT
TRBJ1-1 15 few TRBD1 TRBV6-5 CASNSPGQGAPEAFF TGTGCCAGCAATTCTCCGGGACAGGGTGCGCCTGAAGCTTTCTTT
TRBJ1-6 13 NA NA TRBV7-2 CASSLGRGSPLHF TGTGCCAGCAGCTTAGGGCGGGGATCACCCCTCCACTTT
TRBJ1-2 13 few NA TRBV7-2 CASSLAGGSGYTF TGTGCCAGCAGCTTAGCAGGGGGAAGTGGCTACACCTTC
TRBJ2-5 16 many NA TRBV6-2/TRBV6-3 CASSYASGDLWETQYF TGTGCCAGCAGTTACGCCTCAGGGGATTTGTGGGAGACCCAGTACTTC
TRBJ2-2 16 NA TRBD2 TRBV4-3 CASSPPHAGGTGELFF TGCGCCAGCAGCCCCCCCCACGCGGGGGGGACCGGGGAGCTGTTTTTT
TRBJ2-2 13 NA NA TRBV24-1 CATSLGYTGELFF TGTGCCACCTCTCTGGGGTACACCGGGGAGCTGTTTTTT
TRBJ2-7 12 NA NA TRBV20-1 CSAPQGSYEQYF TGCAGTGCTCCACAGGGATCCTACGAGCAGTACTTC